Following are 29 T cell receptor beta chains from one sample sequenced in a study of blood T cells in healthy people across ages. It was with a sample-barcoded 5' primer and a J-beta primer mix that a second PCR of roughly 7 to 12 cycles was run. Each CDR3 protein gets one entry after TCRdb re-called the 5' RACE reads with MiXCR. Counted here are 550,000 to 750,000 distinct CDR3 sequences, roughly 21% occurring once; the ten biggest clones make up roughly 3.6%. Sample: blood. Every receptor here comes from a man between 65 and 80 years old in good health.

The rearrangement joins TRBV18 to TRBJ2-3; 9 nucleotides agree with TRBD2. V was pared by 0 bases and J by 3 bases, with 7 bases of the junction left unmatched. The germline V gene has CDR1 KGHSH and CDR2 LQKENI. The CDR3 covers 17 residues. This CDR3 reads CASSPPSSGRLTDTQYF. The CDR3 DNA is TGTGCCAGCTCACCACCATCCAGCGGGAGGTTAACAGATACGCAGTATTTT.

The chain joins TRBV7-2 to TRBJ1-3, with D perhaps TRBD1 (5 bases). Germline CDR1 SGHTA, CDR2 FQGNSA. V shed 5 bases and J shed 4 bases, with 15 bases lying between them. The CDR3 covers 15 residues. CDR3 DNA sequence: TGTGCCAGCAGCCTCCAGGGACGGGAAGGAAACACCATATATTTT. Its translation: CASSLQGREGNTIYF. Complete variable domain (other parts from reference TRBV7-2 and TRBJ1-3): GAGVSQSPSNKVTEKGKDVELRCDPISGHTALYWYRQSLGQGLEFLIYFQGNSAPDKSGLPSDRFSAERTGGSVSTLTIQRTQQEDSAVYLCASSLQGREGNTIYFGEGSWLTVV.

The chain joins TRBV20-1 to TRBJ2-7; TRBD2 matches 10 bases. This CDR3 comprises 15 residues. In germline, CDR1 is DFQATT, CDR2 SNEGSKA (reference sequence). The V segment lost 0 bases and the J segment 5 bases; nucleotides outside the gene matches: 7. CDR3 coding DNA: TGCAGTGCTAGAGAAACTAGCGGGACCCCCAACGAGCAGTACTTC. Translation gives CSARETSGTPNEQYF.

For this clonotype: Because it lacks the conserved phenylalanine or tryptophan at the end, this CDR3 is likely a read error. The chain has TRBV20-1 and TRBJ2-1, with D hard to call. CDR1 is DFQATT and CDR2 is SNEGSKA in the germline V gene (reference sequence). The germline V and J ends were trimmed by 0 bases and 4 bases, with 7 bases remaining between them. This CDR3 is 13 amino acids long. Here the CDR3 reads CSARDQEYNEQFS. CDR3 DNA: TGCAGTGCTAGAGATCAGGAATACAATGAGCAGTTCTCC.

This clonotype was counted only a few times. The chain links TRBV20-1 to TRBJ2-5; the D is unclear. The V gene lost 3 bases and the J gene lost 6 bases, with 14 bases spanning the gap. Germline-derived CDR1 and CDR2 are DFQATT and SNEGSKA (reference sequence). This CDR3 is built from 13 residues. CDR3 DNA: TGCAGTGCTAGTCATACGGGTAGACAGACCCAGTACTTC. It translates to CSASHTGRQTQYF.

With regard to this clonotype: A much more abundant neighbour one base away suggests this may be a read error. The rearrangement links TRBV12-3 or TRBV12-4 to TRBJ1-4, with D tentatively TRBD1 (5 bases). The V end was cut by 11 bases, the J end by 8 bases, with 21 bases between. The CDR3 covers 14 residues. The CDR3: CAGNKGTIEEKLFF. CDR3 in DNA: TGTGCCGGCAACAAGGGGACTATAGAGGAAAAACTGTTTTTT.

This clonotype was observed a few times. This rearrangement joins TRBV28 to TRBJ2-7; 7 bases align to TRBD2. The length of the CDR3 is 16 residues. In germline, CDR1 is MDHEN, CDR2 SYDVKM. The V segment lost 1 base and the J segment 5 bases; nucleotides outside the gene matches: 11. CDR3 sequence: CASSLLGEGSIDEQYF. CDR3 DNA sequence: TGTGCCAGCAGTTTATTGGGGGAGGGGTCTATAGACGAGCAGTACTTC.

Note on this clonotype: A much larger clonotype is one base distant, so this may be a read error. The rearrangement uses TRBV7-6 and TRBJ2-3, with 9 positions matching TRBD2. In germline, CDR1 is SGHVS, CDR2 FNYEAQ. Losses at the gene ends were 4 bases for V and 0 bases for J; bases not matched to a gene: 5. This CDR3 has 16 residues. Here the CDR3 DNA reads TGTGCCAGCAGCTCCGGACTAGCGAGAAGCACAGATACGCAGTATTTT. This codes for CASSSGLARSTDTQYF. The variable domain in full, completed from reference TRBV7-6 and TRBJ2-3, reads GAGVSQSPRYKVTKRGQDVALRCDPISGHVSLYWYRQALGQGPEFLTYFNYEAQQDKSGLPNDRFSAERPEGSISTLTIQRTEQRDSAMYRCASSSGLARSTDTQYFGPGTRLTVL.

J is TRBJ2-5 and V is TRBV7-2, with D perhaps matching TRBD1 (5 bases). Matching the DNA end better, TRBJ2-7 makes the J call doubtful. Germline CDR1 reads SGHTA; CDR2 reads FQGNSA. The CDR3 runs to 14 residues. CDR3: CASSLLRQSHEQYF. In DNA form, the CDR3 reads TGTGCCAGCAGCTTATTGCGACAGTCCCACGAGCAGTACTTC.

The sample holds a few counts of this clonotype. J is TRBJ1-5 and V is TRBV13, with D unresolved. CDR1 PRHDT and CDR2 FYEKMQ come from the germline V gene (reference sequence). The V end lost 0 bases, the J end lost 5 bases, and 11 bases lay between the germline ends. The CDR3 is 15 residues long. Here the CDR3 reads CASSLGRTTDQPQHF. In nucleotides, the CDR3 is TGTGCCAGCAGCTTAGGGCGGACTACCGATCAGCCCCAGCATTTT.

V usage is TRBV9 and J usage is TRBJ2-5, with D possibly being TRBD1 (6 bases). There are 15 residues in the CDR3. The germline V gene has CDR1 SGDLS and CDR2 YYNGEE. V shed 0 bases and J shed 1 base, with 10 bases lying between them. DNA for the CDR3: TGTGCCAGCAGCGTAGTGGCAGGGGCCCAAGAGACCCAGTACTTC. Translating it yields CASSVVAGAQETQYF.

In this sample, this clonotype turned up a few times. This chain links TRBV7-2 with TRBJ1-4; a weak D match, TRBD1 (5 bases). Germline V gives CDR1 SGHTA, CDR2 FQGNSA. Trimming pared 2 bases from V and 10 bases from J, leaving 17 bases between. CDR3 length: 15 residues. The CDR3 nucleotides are TGTGCCAGCAGCTTACCGCGGCAGGGAGGGCGAAAACTGTTTTTT. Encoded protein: CASSLPRQGGRKLFF.

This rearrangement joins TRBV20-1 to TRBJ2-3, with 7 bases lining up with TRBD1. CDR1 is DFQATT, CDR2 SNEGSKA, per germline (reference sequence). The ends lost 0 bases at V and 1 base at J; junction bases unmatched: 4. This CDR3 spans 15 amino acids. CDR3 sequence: CSARDRQGGTDTQYF. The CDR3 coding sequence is TGCAGTGCTAGAGATCGACAGGGCGGCACAGATACGCAGTATTTT.

The CDR3 DNA sequence: TGTGCCAGCAGTTTACAGGGAGAGCAGTTCTTC. This sequence encodes CASSLQGEQFF. V is TRBV28 and J is TRBJ2-1, with D tentatively TRBD1 (5 bases). Trimming removed 2 bases at V and 10 bases at J, with 6 bases between. Germline V CDR1 and CDR2: MDHEN, SYDVKM. The CDR3 loop spans 11 amino acids.

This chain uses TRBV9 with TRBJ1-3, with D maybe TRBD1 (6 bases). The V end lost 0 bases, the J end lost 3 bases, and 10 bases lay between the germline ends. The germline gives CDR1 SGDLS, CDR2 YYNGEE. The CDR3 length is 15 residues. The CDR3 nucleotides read TGTGCCAGCAGCGTAGTCGGGGGCGATGGAAACACCATATATTTT. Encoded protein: CASSVVGGDGNTIYF.

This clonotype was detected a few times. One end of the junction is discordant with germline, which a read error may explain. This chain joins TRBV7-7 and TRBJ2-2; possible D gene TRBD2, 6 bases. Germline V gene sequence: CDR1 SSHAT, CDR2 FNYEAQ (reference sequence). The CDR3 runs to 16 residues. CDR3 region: CASSPLLARNTGELFF. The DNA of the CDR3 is TGTGCTAGCAGCCCACTCCTAGCGCGGAACACCGGGGAGCTGTTTTTT.

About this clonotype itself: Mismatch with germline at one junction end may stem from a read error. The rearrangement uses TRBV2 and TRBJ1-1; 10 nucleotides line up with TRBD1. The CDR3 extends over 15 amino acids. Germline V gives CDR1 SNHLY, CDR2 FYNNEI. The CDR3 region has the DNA TGTGCCAGCACCTGGGACAGGGGAAGGAACACCGAAGCTTTCTTT. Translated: CASTWDRGRNTEAFF.

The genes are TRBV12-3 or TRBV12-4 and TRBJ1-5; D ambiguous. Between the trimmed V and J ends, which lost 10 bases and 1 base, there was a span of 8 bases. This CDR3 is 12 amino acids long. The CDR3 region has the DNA TGTGCCAAACGGGAGAGCAATCAGCCCCAGCATTTT. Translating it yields CAKRESNQPQHF.

The CDR3 sequence is CASSLAIQGGGYEQYF. The CDR3, as DNA: TGTGCCAGCAGCTTAGCGATACAGGGTGGTGGATACGAGCAGTACTTC. The genes are TRBV7-2 and TRBJ2-7, with a possible D match to TRBD1 (6 bases). This CDR3 region has 16 residues. Germline values: CDR1 SGHTA, CDR2 FQGNSA. With 0 bases removed from V and 4 bases from J, the gap between germline ends came to 16 bases.

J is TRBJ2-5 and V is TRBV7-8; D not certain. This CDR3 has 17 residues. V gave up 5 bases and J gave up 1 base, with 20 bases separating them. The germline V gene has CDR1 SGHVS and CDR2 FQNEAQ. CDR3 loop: CASSPRGRRNLQETQYF. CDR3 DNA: TGTGCCAGCAGCCCTCGTGGACGGCGGAACCTCCAAGAGACCCAGTACTTC.

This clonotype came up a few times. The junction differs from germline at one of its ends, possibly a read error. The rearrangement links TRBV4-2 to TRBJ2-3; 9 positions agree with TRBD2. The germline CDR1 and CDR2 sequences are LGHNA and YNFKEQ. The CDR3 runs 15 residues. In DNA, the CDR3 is TGTGCCAGCAGCCAAGAGGGCGGCGGGAGGGATACGCGGTATTTT. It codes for CASSQEGGGRDTRYF.

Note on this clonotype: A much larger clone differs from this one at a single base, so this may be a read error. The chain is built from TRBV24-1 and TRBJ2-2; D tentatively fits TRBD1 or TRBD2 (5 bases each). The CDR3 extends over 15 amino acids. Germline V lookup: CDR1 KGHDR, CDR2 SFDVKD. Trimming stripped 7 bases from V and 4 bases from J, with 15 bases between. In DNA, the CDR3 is TGTGCCACCAGAGCCAGCGAGAGGGGCACCGGGGAGCTGTTTTTT. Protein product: CATRASERGTGELFF.

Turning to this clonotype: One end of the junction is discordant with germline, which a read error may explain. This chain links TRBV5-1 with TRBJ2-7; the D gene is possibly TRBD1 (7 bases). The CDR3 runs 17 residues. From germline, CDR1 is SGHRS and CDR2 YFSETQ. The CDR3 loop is CASRLGVLPRGDYEQYF. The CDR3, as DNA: TGCGCCAGCCGCTTGGGGGTCCTTCCCAGGGGGGACTACGAGCAGTACTTC.

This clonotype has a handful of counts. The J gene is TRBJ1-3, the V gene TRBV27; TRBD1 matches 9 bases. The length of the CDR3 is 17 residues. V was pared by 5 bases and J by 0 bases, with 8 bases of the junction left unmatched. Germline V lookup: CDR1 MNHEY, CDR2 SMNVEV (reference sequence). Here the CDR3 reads CASSPTDRGSSGNTIYF. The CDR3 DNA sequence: TGTGCCAGCAGTCCAACAGACAGGGGGAGCTCTGGAAACACCATATATTTT.

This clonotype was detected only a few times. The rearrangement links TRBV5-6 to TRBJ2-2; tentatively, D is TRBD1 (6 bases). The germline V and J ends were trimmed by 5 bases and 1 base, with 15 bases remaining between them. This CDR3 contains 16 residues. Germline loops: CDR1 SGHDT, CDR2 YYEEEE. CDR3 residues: CASRKTGPLNTGELFF. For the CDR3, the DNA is TGTGCCAGCAGGAAGACAGGTCCGTTGAACACCGGGGAGCTGTTTTTT.

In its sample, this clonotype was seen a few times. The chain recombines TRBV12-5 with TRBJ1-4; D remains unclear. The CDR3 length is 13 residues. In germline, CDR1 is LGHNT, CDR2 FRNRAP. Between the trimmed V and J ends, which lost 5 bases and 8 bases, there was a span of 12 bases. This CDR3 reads CASGQSNREKLFF. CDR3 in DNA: TGTGCTAGTGGTCAGAGTAATAGGGAAAAACTGTTTTTT.

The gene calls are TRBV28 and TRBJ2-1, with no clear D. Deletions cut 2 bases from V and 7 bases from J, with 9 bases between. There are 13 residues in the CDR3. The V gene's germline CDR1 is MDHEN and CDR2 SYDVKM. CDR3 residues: CASSLTAGNEQFF. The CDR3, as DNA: TGTGCCAGCAGTTTAACCGCTGGGAATGAGCAGTTCTTC.

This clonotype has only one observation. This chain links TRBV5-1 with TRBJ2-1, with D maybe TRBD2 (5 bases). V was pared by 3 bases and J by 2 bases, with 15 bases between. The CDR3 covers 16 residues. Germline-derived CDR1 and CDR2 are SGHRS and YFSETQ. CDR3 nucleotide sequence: TGCGCCAGCAGCTGGCCCCCGGGAAGTACCTACAATGAGCAGTTCTTC. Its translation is CASSWPPGSTYNEQFF.

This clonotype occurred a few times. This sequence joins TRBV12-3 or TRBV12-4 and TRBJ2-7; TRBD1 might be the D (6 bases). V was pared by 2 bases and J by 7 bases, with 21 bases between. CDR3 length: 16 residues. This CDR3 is CASSLFSGGPDREQYF. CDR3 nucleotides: TGTGCCAGCAGTTTATTTTCTGGGGGCCCAGATCGGGAGCAGTACTTC.